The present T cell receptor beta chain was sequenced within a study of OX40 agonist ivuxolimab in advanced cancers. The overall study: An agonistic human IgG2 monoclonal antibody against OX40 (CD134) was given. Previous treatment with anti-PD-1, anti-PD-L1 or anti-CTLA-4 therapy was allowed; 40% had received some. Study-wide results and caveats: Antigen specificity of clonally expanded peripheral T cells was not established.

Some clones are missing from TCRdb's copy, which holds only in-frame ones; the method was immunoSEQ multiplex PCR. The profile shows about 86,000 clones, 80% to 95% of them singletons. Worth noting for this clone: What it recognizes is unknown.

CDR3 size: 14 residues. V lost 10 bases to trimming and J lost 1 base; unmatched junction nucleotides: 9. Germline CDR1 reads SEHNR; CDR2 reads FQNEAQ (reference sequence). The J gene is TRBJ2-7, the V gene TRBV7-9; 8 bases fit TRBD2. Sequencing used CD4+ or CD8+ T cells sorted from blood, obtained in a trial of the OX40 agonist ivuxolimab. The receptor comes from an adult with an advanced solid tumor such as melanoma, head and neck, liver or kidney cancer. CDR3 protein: CATTSGHLSYEQYF. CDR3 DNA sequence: TGTGCCACCACTAGCGGACATCTTTCCTACGAGCAGTACTTC.